The present T cell receptor beta chain was sequenced within a study of blood T cell repertoires in COVID-19. For the study at large: Samples taken during acute and convalescent COVID-19 were collected in the United States, Italy and Spain. In each case, the material was cDNA or gDNA derived from T cells, B-cell-depleted T cells, or PBMCs.

On this clone: Other DNA sequences in the sample encode the same CDR3.

The ends were cut back, 8 bases at V and 4 bases at J, with 10 bases in the middle. This CDR3 is 12 amino acids long. The germline V gene has CDR1 SNHLY and CDR2 FYNNEI. Original methodology: Counts of nucleated cells, estimated from reference gene primer amplification, were obtained. Sequencing was performed with immunoSEQ multiplex PCR; in TCRdb, only in-frame clones are kept and a portion is missing. V, J and clone size were drawn from that table, and D and trimming were deduced from the DNA. Of around 100,000 clones listed, about 90% are singletons. Sequencing was done on a sample of peripheral blood. The J gene is TRBJ2-3, the V gene TRBV2, with D possibly being TRBD2 (5 bases). This TCR was sampled from a man aged 30 to 39 in a cohort sampled during active COVID-19. CDR3 sequence reads: CASSRGADTQYF. In DNA, the CDR3 is TGTGCCAGCTCTCGGGGAGCAGATACGCAGTATTTT.